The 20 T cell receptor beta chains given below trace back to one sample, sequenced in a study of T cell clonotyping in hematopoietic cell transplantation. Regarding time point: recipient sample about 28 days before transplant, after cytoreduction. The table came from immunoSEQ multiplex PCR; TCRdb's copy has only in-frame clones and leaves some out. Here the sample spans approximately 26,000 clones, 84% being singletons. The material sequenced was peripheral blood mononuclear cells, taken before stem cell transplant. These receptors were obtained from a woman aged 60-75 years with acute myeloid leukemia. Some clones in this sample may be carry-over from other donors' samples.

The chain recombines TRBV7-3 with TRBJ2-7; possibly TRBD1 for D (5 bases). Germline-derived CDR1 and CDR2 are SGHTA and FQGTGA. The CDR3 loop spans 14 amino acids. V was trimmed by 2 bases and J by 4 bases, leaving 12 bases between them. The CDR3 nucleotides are TGTGCCAGCAGCTTAGGGGCGGAGTCTTACGAGCAGTACTTC. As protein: CASSLGAESYEQYF. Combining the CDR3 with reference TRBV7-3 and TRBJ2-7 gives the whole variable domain GAGVSQTPSNKVTEKGKYVELRCDPISGHTALYWYRQSLGQGPEFLIYFQGTGAADDSGLPNDRFFAVRPEGSVSTLKIQRTERGDSAVYLCASSLGAESYEQYFGPGTRLTVT.

In DNA form, the CDR3 reads TGCGCCAGCAGCCCGTCACCAGCGAACACTGAAGCTTTCTTT. Translation gives CASSPSPANTEAFF. The V and J genes are TRBV5-1 and TRBJ1-1; D is unresolved. The V end lost 4 bases, the J end lost 1 base, and 11 bases lay between the germline ends. This CDR3 spans 14 amino acids. Germline-derived CDR1 and CDR2 are SGHRS and YFSETQ. The variable domain in full, completed from reference TRBV5-1 and TRBJ1-1, reads KAGVTQTPRYLIKTRGQQVTLSCSPISGHRSVSWYQQTPGQGLQFLFEYFSETQRNKGNFPGRFSGRQFSNSRSEMNVSTLELGDSALYLCASSPSPANTEAFFGQGTRLTVV.

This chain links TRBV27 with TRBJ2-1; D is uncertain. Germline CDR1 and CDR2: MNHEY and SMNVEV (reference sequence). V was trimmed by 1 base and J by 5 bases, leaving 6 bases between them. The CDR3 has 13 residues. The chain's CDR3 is CASSLYGDNEQFF. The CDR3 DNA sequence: TGTGCCAGCAGTTTATACGGAGACAATGAGCAGTTCTTC.

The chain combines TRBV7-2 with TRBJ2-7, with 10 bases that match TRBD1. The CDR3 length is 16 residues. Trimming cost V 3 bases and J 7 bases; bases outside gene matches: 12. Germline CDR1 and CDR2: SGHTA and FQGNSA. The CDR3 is CASSFGPGQGSGEQYF. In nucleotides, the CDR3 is TGTGCCAGCAGCTTCGGACCGGGACAGGGGTCCGGGGAGCAGTACTTC.

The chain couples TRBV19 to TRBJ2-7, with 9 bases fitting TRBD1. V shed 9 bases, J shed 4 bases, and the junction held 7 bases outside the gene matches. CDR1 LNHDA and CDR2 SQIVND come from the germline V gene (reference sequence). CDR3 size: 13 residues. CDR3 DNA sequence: TGTGCCAGCTCGACAGGGGGAATTTACGAGCAGTACTTC. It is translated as CASSTGGIYEQYF. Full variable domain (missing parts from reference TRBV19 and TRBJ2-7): DGGITQSPKYLFRKEGQNVTLSCEQNLNHDAMYWYRQDPGQGLRLIYYSQIVNDFQKGDIAEGYSVSREKKESFPLTVTSAQKNPTAFYLCASSTGGIYEQYFGPGTRLTVT.

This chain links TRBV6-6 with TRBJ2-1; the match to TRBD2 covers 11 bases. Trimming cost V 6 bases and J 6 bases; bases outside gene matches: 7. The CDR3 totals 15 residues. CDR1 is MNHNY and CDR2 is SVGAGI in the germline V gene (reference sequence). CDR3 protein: CASSQGLAGGNEQFF. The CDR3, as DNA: TGTGCCAGCAGCCAGGGGCTAGCGGGGGGCAATGAGCAGTTCTTC.

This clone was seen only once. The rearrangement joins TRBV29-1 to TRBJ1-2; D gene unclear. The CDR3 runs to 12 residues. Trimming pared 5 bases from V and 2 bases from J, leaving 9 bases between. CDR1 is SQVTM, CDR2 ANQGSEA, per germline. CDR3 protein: CSVRELNYGYTF. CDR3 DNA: TGCAGCGTTAGGGAACTGAACTATGGCTACACCTTC. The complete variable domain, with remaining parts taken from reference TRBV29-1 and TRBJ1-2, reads SAVISQKPSRDICQRGTSLTIQCQVDSQVTMMFWYRQQPGQSLTLIATANQGSEATYESGFVIDKFPISRPNLTFSTLTVSNMSPEDSSIYLCSVRELNYGYTFGSGTRLTVV.

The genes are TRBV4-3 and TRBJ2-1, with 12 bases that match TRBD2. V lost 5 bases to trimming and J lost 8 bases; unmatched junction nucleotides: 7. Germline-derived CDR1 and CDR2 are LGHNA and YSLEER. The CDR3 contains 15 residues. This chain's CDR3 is CASSRRTSGIDEQFF. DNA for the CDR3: TGCGCCAGCAGCAGACGGACTAGCGGGATAGATGAGCAGTTCTTC.

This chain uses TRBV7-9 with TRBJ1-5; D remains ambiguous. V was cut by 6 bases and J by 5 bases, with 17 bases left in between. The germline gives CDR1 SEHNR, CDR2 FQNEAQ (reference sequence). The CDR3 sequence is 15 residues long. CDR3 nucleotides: TGTGCCAGCAGAGGACCCAGACAACCGGATCAGCCCCAGCATTTT. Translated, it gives CASRGPRQPDQPQHF.

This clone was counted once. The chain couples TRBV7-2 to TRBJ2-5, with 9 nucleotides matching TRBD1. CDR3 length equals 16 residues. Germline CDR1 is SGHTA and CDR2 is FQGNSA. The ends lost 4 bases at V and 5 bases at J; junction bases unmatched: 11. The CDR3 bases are TGTGCCAGCAGCTCAACCGGGACAGGGAGGAGGGAGACCCAGTACTTC. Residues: CASSSTGTGRRETQYF. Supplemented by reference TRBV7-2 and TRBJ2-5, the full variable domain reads GAGVSQSPSNKVTEKGKDVELRCDPISGHTALYWYRQSLGQGLEFLIYFQGNSAPDKSGLPSDRFSAERTGGSVSTLTIQRTQQEDSAVYLCASSSTGTGRRETQYFGPGTRLLVL.

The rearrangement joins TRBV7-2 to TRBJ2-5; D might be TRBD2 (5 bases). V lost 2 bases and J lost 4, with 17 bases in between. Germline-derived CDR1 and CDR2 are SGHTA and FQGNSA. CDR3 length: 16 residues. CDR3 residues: CASSLIVRGTRETQYF. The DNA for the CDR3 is TGTGCCAGCAGCTTAATTGTACGGGGAACTCGAGAGACCCAGTACTTC.

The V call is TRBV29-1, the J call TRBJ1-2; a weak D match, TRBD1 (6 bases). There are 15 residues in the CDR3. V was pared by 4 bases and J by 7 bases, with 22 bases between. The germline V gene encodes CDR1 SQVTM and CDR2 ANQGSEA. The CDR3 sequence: CSVGVTVDRPAGYTF. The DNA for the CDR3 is TGCAGCGTTGGGGTTACAGTCGACAGGCCCGCTGGCTACACCTTC.

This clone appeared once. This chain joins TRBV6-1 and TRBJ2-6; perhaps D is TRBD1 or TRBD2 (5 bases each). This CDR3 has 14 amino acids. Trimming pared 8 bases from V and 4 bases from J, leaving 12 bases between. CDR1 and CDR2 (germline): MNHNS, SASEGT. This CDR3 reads CASLRGPGANVLTF. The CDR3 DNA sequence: TGTGCCAGCCTCCGGGGACCCGGGGCCAACGTCCTGACTTTC.

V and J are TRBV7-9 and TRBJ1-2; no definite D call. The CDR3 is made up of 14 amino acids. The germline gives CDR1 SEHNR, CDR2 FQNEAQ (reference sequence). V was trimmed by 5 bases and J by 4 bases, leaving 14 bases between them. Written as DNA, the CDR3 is TGTGCCAGCAGCATGGACGGCCGCGGCTATGGCTACACCTTC. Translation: CASSMDGRGYGYTF. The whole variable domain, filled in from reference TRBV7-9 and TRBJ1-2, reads DTGVSQNPRHKITKRGQNVTFRCDPISEHNRLYWYRQTLGQGPEFLTYFQNEAQLEKSRLLSDRFSAERPKGSFSTLEIQRTEQGDSAMYLCASSMDGRGYGYTFGSGTRLTVV.

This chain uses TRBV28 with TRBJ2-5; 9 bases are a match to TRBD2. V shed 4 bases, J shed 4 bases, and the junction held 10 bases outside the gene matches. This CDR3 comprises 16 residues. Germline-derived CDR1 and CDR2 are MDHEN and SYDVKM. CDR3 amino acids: CASSSPGLAWRETQYF. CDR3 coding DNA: TGTGCCAGCAGTTCGCCGGGACTAGCATGGCGAGAGACCCAGTACTTC.

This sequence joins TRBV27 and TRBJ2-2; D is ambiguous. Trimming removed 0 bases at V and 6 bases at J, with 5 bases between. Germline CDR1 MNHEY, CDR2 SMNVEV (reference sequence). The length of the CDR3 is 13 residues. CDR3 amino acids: CASSLSGSGELFF. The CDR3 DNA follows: TGTGCCAGCAGTTTATCGGGGTCCGGGGAGCTGTTTTTT.

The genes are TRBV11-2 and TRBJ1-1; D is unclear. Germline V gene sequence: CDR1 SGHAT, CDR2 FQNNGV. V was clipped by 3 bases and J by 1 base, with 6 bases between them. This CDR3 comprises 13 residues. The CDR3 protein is CASSFTANTEAFF. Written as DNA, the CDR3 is TGTGCCAGCAGCTTCACAGCGAACACTGAAGCTTTCTTT.

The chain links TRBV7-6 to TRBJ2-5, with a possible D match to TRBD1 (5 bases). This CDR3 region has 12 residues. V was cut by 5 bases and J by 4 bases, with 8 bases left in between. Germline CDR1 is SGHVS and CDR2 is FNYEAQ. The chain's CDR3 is CASSRRGETQYF. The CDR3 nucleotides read TGTGCCAGCAGCCGTAGGGGAGAGACCCAGTACTTC.

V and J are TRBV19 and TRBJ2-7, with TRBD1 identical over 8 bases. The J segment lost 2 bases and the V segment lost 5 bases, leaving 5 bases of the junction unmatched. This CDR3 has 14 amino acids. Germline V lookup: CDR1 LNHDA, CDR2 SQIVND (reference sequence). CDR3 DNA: TGTGCCAGTAGTTCGACAGGGGTCCCCTACGAGCAGTACTTC. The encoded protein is CASSSTGVPYEQYF.

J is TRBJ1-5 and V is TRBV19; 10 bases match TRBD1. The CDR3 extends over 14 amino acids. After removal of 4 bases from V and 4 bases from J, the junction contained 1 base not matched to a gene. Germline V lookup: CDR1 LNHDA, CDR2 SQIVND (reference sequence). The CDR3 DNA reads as TGTGCCAGTAGTACGGACAGGGGGAATCAGCCCCAGCATTTT. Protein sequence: CASSTDRGNQPQHF.